These T cell receptor beta chains were read from a single sample in a study of T cell changes during pregnancy in multiple sclerosis. Produced via immunoSEQ multiplex PCR; TCRdb's table is partial and in-frame only. The sample lists over 45,000 clones; approximately 90% were seen once. The specimen was CD4+ T cells from peripheral blood mononuclear cells, collected after pregnancy. Every receptor here comes from a female donor with multiple sclerosis, enrolled in a pregnancy study. Both conserved end residues are part of each CDR3. A D gene is named only where the DNA matches it firmly. Part of the rows lack a size; the others show once, few, many or a class for expanded clones.

CDR3 protein | CDR3 DNA | V gene | clone size | J gene | D gene
CASSRSGREETQYF | TGTGCCAGCAGTAGGTCCGGGAGGGAAGAGACCCAGTACTTC | TRBV6-6 | NA | TRBJ2-5 | TRBD2
CASSIKTSLNTGELFF | TGTGCCAGTAGTATCAAAACTAGCTTGAACACCGGGGAGCTGTTTTTT | TRBV19 | NA | TRBJ2-2 | NA
CASSPGQGSQPQHF | TGTGCCAGCTCACCCGGACAGGGAAGTCAGCCCCAGCATTTT | TRBV18 | NA | TRBJ1-5 | TRBD1
CAWPHKHHEQYF | TGTGCCTGGCCCCACAAACACCACGAGCAGTACTTC | TRBV30 | NA | TRBJ2-7 | NA
CASSSLAGGENEQFF | TGTGCCAGCAGTTCCCTAGCGGGAGGGGAAAATGAGCAGTTCTTC | TRBV6-5 | NA | TRBJ2-1 | TRBD2
CASSVGGGRAAYEQYF | TGTGCCAGCAGCGTAGGGGGCGGGAGGGCCGCCTACGAGCAGTACTTC | TRBV9 | NA | TRBJ2-7 | TRBD2
CASSPIEYYEQYF | TGTGCCAGCTCACCAATAGAGTACTACGAGCAGTACTTC | TRBV18 | NA | TRBJ2-7 | NA
CASSQGQATEQFF | TGTGCCAGCAGTCAAGGACAGGCTACTGAGCAGTTCTTC | TRBV9 | NA | TRBJ2-1 | TRBD1
CASSLGVSGTYEQYF | TGTGCCAGCAGCTTGGGTGTTAGCGGGACCTACGAGCAGTACTTC | TRBV5-6 | NA | TRBJ2-7 | TRBD2
CASSIQGVGIEKLFF | TGTGCCAGCAGTATACAAGGGGTCGGTATAGAAAAACTGTTTTTT | TRBV28 | NA | TRBJ1-4 | NA
CASSSSFGADTQYF | TGTGCCAGCAGCTCCAGCTTCGGGGCAGATACGCAGTATTTT | TRBV5-8 | NA | TRBJ2-3 | NA
CASSLGTVSNEKLFF | TGTGCCAGCAGCTTAGGCACAGTCTCTAATGAAAAACTGTTTTTT | TRBV11-3 | NA | TRBJ1-4 | NA
CASSSGLGTEAFF | TGCGCCAGCAGCTCGGGGTTGGGGACTGAAGCTTTCTTT | TRBV4-3 | NA | TRBJ1-1 | NA
CASSLKTSGRSYEQYF | TGTGCCAGCTCACTTAAGACTAGCGGGAGATCCTACGAGCAGTACTTC | TRBV18 | NA | TRBJ2-7 | TRBD2
CASSPRGGGMNTEAFF | TGTGCCAGCAGCCCTAGGGGGGGTGGAATGAACACTGAAGCTTTCTTT | TRBV27 | NA | TRBJ1-1 | NA
CASSLIDRGYGYTF | TGTGCCAGCAGCTTAATAGACAGGGGCTATGGCTACACCTTC | TRBV7-9 | once | TRBJ1-2 | TRBD1
CASSPSSGGELFF | TGTGCCAGTAGCCCCTCCTCCGGGGGGGAGCTGTTTTTT | TRBV19 | NA | TRBJ2-2 | NA
CASSPASGLSYEQYF | TGTGCCAGCAGCCCCGCCTCGGGACTCTCCTACGAGCAGTACTTC | TRBV7-2 | NA | TRBJ2-7 | NA
CASSAGTGYLDTQYF | TGTGCCAGCAGTGCTGGGACAGGGTATCTGGATACGCAGTATTTT | TRBV27 | NA | TRBJ2-3 | TRBD1
CASSPTSGYVTDTQYF | TGTGCCAGCTCACCGACTAGCGGTTATGTCACAGATACGCAGTATTTT | TRBV18 | NA | TRBJ2-3 | TRBD2
CASSPLAGGSYEQYF | TGTGCCAGCAGCCCTCTAGCGGGAGGTTCGTACGAGCAGTACTTC | TRBV7-2 | many | TRBJ2-7 | TRBD2
CASSLEGYLSYEQYF | TGTGCCAGCAGCTTGGAGGGGTATCTTTCCTACGAGCAGTACTTC | TRBV5-6 | once | TRBJ2-7 | NA
CASSPLGSQGMPNYGYTF | TGTGCCAGCTCACCACTCGGTTCACAGGGGATGCCTAACTATGGCTACACCTTC | TRBV18 | NA | TRBJ1-2 | TRBD1
CATNVGWRAGVVETQYF | TGTGCCACCAACGTTGGTTGGCGAGCGGGAGTTGTGGAGACCCAGTACTTC | TRBV27 | NA | TRBJ2-5 | TRBD2
CASSLAGELSEQYF | TGTGCCAGCAGTTTGGCGGGAGAACTTTCCGAGCAGTACTTC | TRBV6-5 | NA | TRBJ2-7 | TRBD2
CASSQEGRLEYNEQFF | TGCGCCAGCAGCCAAGAAGGGCGACTAGAATACAATGAGCAGTTCTTC | TRBV4-3 | NA | TRBJ2-1 | NA
CASSQEVSWEGSYEQYF | TGTGCCAGCAGCCAAGAGGTGTCGTGGGAGGGTTCTTACGAGCAGTACTTC | TRBV16 | once | TRBJ2-7 | TRBD2
CASSRQGLYEQYF | TGTGCCAGCAGTAGACAGGGCCTCTACGAGCAGTACTTC | TRBV6-5 | NA | TRBJ2-7 | TRBD1
CASSLRGQLDNEQFF | TGTGCCAGCAGTTTACGTGGGCAGTTGGACAATGAGCAGTTCTTC | TRBV27 | NA | TRBJ2-1 | NA
CASSQRLAGVNEQFF | TGCGCCAGCAGCCAACGACTAGCGGGAGTCAATGAGCAGTTCTTC | TRBV4-3 | NA | TRBJ2-1 | TRBD2
CASSVGDRGNPRYF | TGTGCCAGCAGCGTGGGGGACAGGGGTAATCCAAGGTACTTC | TRBV9 | NA | TRBJ2-7 | TRBD1
CASKQGDQPQHF | TGTGCCAGTAAACAGGGCGATCAGCCCCAGCATTTT | TRBV19 | NA | TRBJ1-5 | NA
CASSFHREDSGNTIYF | TGTGCCAGCAGCTTCCACAGGGAAGACTCTGGAAACACCATATATTTT | TRBV7-9 | once | TRBJ1-3 | NA
CASSRAVAAAYEQYF | TGTGCCAGCAGCCGAGCCGTAGCGGCTGCCTACGAGCAGTACTTC | TRBV7-2 | NA | TRBJ2-7 | NA
CATGQAINEKLFF | TGTGCCACCGGACAGGCGATTAATGAAAAACTGTTTTTT | TRBV2 | NA | TRBJ1-4 | TRBD1
CASSPRASGRGDTQYF | TGCGCCAGCAGCCCGAGGGCTAGCGGGAGGGGAGATACGCAGTATTTT | TRBV5-1 | NA | TRBJ2-3 | TRBD2
CASRATGGTEAFF | TGTGCCAGTAGGGCCACAGGGGGGACTGAAGCTTTCTTT | TRBV19 | NA | TRBJ1-1 | TRBD1
CASSPGTGGREQYF | TGTGCCAGCAGCCCCGGGACAGGGGGCCGGGAGCAGTACTTC | TRBV7-2 | NA | TRBJ2-7 | TRBD1
CASSQDRLAGVGTGELFF | TGCGCCAGCAGCCAAGACCGACTAGCGGGAGTCGGGACCGGGGAGCTGTTTTTT | TRBV4-3 | NA | TRBJ2-2 | TRBD2
CASRRQGNTEAFF | TGTGCCAGCAGAAGGCAGGGAAACACTGAAGCTTTCTTT | TRBV27 | NA | TRBJ1-1 | NA
CASGGDRNSYEQYF | TGTGCCTCCGGCGGGGACAGGAACTCCTACGAGCAGTACTTC | TRBV30 | once | TRBJ2-7 | TRBD1
CASTPTRGQGYNEQFF | TGTGCCAGTACCCCAACCCGGGGACAGGGTTACAATGAGCAGTTCTTC | TRBV19 | NA | TRBJ2-1 | TRBD1
CASSVDRGGGQETQYF | TGTGCCAGCAGCGTCGACAGGGGCGGCGGCCAAGAGACCCAGTACTTC | TRBV11-3 | NA | TRBJ2-5 | TRBD1
CASSLGLAGFAYEQYF | TGTGCCAGCAGTCTCGGACTAGCGGGATTCGCCTACGAGCAGTACTTC | TRBV27 | NA | TRBJ2-7 | TRBD2
CASSLGQGVGYTF | TGCGCCAGCAGCTTGGGACAGGGAGTGGGCTACACCTTC | TRBV5-1 | NA | TRBJ1-2 | TRBD1
CSVGSGNYEQYF | TGCAGCGTTGGGTCGGGGAACTACGAGCAGTACTTC | TRBV29-1 | once | TRBJ2-7 | NA
CASSSAGASGELFF | TGTGCCAGCAGCTCTGCGGGGGCGAGCGGGGAGCTGTTTTTT | TRBV7-3 | NA | TRBJ2-2 | NA
CASSPGRGLNYGYTF | TGTGCCAGCAGCCCCGGGCGGGGGCTAAACTATGGCTACACCTTC | TRBV2 | NA | TRBJ1-2 | NA